This note documents a single T cell receptor (beta chain) sequence. The data originate from a study of T cell responses to AZD1222 COVID-19 vaccine. The ends were cut back, 5 bases at V and 7 bases at J, with 17 bases in the middle. Germline CDR1 and CDR2: SQVTM and ANQGSEA. CDR3 length equals 14 residues. The data were produced by immunoSEQ multiplex PCR, yet TCRdb's version contains in-frame clones alone and is incomplete. Found here are about 110,000 clones, 80% to 95% of them singletons; the top ten hold around 8%. This receptor was obtained from an adult who received the AZD1222 COVID-19 vaccine. The specimen comprised peripheral blood, sampled 28 days after the second AZD1222 dose. J is TRBJ1-4 and V is TRBV29-1; D is perhaps TRBD1 (6 bases). DNA of the CDR3: TGCAGCGTTTTGGGAGCTAGGGGGACTGAAAAACTGTTTTTT. Protein sequence: CSVLGARGTEKLFF.